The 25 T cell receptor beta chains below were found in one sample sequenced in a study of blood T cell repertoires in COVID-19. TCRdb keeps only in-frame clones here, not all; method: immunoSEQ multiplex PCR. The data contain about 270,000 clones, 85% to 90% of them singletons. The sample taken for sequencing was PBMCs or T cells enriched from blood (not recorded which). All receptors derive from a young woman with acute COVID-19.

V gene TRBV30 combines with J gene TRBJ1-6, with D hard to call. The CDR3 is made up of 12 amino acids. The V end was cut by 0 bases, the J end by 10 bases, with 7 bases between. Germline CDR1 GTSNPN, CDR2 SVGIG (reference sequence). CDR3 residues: CAWSVGVSPLHF. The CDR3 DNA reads TGTGCCTGGAGTGTCGGGGTATCACCCCTCCACTTT. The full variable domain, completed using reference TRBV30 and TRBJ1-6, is SQTIHQWPATLVQPVGSPLSLECTVEGTSNPNLYWYRQAAGRGLQLLFYSVGIGQISSEVPQNLSASRPQDRQFILSSKKLLLSDSGFYLCAWSVGVSPLHFGNGTRLTVT.

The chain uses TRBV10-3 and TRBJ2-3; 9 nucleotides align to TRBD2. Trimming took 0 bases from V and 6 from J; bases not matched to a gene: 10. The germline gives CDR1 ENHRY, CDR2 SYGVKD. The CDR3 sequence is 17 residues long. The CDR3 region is CAISESSGRVIADTQYF. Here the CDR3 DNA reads TGTGCCATCAGTGAGTCTAGCGGGAGAGTCATCGCGGATACGCAGTATTTT.

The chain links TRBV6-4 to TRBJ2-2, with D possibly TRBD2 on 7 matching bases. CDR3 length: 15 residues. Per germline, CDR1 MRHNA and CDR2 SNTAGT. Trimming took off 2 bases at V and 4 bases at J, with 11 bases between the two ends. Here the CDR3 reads CASSDRAGATGELFF. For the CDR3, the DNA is TGTGCCAGCAGTGACAGGGCGGGGGCCACCGGGGAGCTGTTTTTT.

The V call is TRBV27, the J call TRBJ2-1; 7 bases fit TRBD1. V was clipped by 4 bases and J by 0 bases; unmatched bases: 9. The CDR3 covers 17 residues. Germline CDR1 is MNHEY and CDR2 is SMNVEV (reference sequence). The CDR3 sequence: CASSWAGGDSSYNEQFF. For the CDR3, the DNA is TGTGCCAGCAGTTGGGCAGGGGGAGACAGCTCCTACAATGAGCAGTTCTTC.

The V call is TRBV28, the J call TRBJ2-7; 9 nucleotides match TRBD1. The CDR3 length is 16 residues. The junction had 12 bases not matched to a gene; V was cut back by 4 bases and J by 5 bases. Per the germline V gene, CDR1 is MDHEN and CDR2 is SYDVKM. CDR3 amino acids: CASSSQPRDRDHEQYF. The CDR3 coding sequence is TGTGCCAGCAGTTCCCAACCCCGGGACAGGGACCACGAGCAGTACTTC.

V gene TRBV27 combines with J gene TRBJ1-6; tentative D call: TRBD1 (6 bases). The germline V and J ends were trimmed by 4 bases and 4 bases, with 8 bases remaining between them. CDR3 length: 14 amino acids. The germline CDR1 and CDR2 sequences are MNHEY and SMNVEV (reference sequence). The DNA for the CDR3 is TGTGCCAGCAGTTCGGACAGTTATAATTCACCCCTCCACTTT. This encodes CASSSDSYNSPLHF.

This CDR3 is CASSPGWGSDTQYF. The CDR3 DNA reads TGCGCCAGCAGCCCGGGGTGGGGTTCAGATACGCAGTATTTT. The rearrangement links TRBV5-1 to TRBJ2-3, with a weak D call TRBD2 (5 bases). V was shortened by 4 bases and J by 4 bases, with 13 bases between the two germline ends. This CDR3 has 14 amino acids. Germline assignment: CDR1 SGHRS and CDR2 YFSETQ.

Here the CDR3 DNA reads TGTGCCAGTCAAGGGGGCTCGGGAAACACCATATATTTT. Amino acids: CASQGGSGNTIYF. The chain has TRBV7-8 and TRBJ1-3, with 7 bases aligning to TRBD1. V was clipped by 9 bases and J by 4 bases; unmatched bases: 6. Germline V gives CDR1 SGHVS, CDR2 FQNEAQ. There are 13 residues in the CDR3.

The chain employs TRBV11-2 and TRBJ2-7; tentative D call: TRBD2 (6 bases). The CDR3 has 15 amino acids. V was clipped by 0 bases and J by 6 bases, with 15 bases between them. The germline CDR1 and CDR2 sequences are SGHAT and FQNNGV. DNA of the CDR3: TGTGCCAGCAGCTTAGAGGGGATCCGGAGGGGCGAGCAGTACTTC. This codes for CASSLEGIRRGEQYF.

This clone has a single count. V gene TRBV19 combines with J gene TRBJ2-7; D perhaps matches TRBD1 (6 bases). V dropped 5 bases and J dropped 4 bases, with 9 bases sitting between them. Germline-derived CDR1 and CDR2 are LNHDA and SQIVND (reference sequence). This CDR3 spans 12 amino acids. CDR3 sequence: CASSFQGYEQYF. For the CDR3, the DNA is TGTGCCAGTAGTTTCCAGGGGTACGAGCAGTACTTC.

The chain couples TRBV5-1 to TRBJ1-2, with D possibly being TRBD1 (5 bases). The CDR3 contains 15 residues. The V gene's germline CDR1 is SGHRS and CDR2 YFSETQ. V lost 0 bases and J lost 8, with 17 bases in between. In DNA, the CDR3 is TGCGCCAGCAGCTTGGCCAATTGGGGGGGTGAAGGCTACACCTTC. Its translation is CASSLANWGGEGYTF.

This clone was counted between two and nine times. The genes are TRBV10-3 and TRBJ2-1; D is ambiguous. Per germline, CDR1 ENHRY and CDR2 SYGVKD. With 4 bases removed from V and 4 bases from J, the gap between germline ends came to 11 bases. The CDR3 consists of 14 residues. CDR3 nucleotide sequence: TGTGCCATCAGTGTAGGCATAGCATACAATGAGCAGTTCTTC. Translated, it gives CAISVGIAYNEQFF.

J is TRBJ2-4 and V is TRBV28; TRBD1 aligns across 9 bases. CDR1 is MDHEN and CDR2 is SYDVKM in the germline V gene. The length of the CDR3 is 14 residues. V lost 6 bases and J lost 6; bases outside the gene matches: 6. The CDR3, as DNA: TGTGCCAGCAGCCTGACAGGGGGGGGAAACATTCAGTACTTC. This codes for CASSLTGGGNIQYF.

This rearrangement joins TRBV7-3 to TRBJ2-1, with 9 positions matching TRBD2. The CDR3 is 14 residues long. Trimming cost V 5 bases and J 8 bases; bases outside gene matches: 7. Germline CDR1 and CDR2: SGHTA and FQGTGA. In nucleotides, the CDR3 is TGTGCCAGCAGCCCCGGGACTAGCCTCGATGAGCAGTTCTTC. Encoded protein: CASSPGTSLDEQFF.

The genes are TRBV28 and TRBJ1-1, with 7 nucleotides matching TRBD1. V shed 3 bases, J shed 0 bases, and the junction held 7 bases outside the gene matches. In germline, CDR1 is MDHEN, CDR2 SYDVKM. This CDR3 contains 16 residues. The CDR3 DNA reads TGTGCCAGCAGTTTCTATGGGACAGACCTGAACACTGAAGCTTTCTTT. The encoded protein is CASSFYGTDLNTEAFF.

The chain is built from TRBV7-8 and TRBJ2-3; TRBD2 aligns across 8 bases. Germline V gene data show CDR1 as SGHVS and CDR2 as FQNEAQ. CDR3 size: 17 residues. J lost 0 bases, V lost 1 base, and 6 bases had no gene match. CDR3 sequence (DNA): TGTGCCAGCAGCTTAGTCAGCGGGGGCTACAGCACAGATACGCAGTATTTT. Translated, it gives CASSLVSGGYSTDTQYF. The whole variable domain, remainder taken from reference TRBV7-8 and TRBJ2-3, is GAGVSQSPRYKVAKRGQDVALRCDPISGHVSLFWYQQALGQGPEFLTYFQNEAQLDKSGLPSDRFFAERPEGSVSTLKIQRTQQEDSAVYLCASSLVSGGYSTDTQYFGPGTRLTVL.

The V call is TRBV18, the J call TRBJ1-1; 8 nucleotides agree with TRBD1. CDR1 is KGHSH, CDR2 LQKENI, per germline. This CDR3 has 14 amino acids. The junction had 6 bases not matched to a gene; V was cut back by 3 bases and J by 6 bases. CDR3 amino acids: CASSPGQGLPEAFF. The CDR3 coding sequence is TGTGCCAGCTCACCTGGACAGGGCTTACCTGAAGCTTTCTTT.

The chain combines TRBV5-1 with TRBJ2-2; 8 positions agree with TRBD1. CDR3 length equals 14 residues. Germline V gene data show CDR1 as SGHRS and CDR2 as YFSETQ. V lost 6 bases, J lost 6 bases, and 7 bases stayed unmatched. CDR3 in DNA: TGCGCCAGCACCAATACAGGGGGAGCCGGGGAGCTGTTTTTT. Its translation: CASTNTGGAGELFF.

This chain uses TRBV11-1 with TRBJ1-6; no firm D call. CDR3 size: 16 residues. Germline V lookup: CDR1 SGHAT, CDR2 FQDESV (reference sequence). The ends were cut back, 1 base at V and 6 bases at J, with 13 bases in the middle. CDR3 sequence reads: CASSLGGDSFNSPLHF. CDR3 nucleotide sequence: TGTGCCAGCAGCTTAGGAGGAGATTCGTTTAATTCACCCCTCCACTTT.

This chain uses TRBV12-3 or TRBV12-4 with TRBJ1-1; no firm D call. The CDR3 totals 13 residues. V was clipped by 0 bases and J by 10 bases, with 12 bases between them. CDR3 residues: CASSLAQPRGAFF. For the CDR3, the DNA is TGTGCCAGCAGTTTAGCGCAGCCGCGGGGAGCTTTCTTT.

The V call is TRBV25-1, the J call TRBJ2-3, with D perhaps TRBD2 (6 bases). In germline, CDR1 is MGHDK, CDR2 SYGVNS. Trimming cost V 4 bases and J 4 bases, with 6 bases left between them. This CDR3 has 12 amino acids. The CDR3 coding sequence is TGTGCCAGCAGTGGACTAGCAGATACGCAGTATTTT. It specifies CASSGLADTQYF.

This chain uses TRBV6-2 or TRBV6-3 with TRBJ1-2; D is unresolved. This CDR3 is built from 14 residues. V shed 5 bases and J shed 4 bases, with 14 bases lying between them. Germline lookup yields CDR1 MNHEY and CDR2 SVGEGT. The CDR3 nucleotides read TGTGCCAGCAGTACTGAATTCGGGGTCTATGGCTACACCTTC. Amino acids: CASSTEFGVYGYTF.

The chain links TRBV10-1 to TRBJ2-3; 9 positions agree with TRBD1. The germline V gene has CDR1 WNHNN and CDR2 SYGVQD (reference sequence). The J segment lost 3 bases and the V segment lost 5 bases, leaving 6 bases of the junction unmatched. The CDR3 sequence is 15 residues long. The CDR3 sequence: CASSLRQGETDTQYF. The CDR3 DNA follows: TGCGCCAGCAGTTTACGACAGGGGGAAACAGATACGCAGTATTTT.

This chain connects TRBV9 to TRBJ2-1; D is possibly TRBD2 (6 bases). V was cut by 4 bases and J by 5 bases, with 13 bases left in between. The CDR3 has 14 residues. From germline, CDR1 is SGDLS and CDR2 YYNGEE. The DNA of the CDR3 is TGTGCCAGCAGCCTACGGGACTTCCACAATGAGCAGTTCTTC. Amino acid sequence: CASSLRDFHNEQFF.

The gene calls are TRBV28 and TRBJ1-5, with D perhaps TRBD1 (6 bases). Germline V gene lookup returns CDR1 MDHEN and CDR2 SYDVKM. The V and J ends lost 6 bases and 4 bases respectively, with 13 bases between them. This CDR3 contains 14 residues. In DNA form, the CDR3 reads TGTGCCAGCAGCCCGGACAGAAAAAATCAGCCCCAGCATTTT. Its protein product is CASSPDRKNQPQHF.